The rows below give T cell receptor beta chains drawn from one sample of a study of CD4 T cells in relation to SARS-CoV-2 and coronaviruses. Generated by immunoSEQ multiplex PCR, the TCRdb table keeps only in-frame clones and is missing some. The data show about 22,000 clones, around four fifths seen once. Their antigen targets remain unknown. Sequenced input: CD4+ T cells from PBMCs, cultured in vitro. Every receptor here comes from a human donor in good health. Both conserved end residues are part of each CDR3. The order of the fields is clone size, J gene, V gene, D gene, CDR3 protein, CDR3 DNA. A D gene is named only where the DNA matches it firmly. Not every row has a clone size; where given, it reads once, few, many or a size class.

abundance: .
j_gene: TRBJ2-2
v_gene: TRBV2
d_gene: TRBD1
CDR3aa: CASSERDRGQTGELFF
CDR3nt: TGTGCCAGCAGTGAACGGGACAGGGGGCAAACCGGGGAGCTGTTTTTT

abundance: .
j_gene: TRBJ1-1
v_gene: TRBV27
d_gene: .
CDR3aa: CASSPLAGKTEAFF
CDR3nt: TGTGCCAGCAGTCCACTGGCAGGGAAGACTGAAGCTTTCTTT

abundance: .
j_gene: TRBJ2-5
v_gene: TRBV5-6
d_gene: TRBD2
CDR3aa: CASSVGLAGVQETQYF
CDR3nt: TGTGCCAGCAGCGTGGGACTAGCGGGAGTCCAAGAGACCCAGTACTTC

abundance: once
j_gene: TRBJ1-1
v_gene: TRBV19
d_gene: .
CDR3aa: CASRLGGGTEAFF
CDR3nt: TGTGCCAGTAGATTGGGGGGTGGCACTGAAGCTTTCTTT

abundance: few
j_gene: TRBJ2-2
v_gene: TRBV6-1
d_gene: .
CDR3aa: CASSEPRDDRGELFF
CDR3nt: TGTGCCAGCAGTGAACCCCGGGACGACCGGGGGGAGCTGTTTTTT

abundance: .
j_gene: TRBJ2-4
v_gene: TRBV5-1
d_gene: TRBD2
CDR3aa: CASSLIEAGNIQYF
CDR3nt: TGCGCCAGCAGCTTGATCGAAGCGGGGAACATTCAGTACTTC

abundance: .
j_gene: TRBJ2-5
v_gene: TRBV12-3/TRBV12-4
d_gene: .
CDR3aa: CASGLGRETQYF
CDR3nt: TGTGCCAGCGGACTCGGGCGCGAGACCCAGTACTTC

abundance: .
j_gene: TRBJ2-5
v_gene: TRBV25-1
d_gene: .
CDR3aa: CASGPTQETQYF
CDR3nt: TGTGCCAGCGGACCCACCCAAGAGACCCAGTACTTC

abundance: .
j_gene: TRBJ1-1
v_gene: TRBV9
d_gene: .
CDR3aa: CASSVDSRRDMGRGTEAFF
CDR3nt: TGTGCCAGCAGCGTAGACTCTCGCCGGGACATGGGGAGGGGTACTGAAGCTTTCTTT

abundance: .
j_gene: TRBJ2-5
v_gene: TRBV14
d_gene: TRBD2
CDR3aa: CASSQWAGGETQYF
CDR3nt: TGTGCCAGCAGCCAATGGGCGGGAGGGGAGACCCAGTACTTC

abundance: .
j_gene: TRBJ2-4
v_gene: TRBV3-1/TRBV3-2
d_gene: .
CDR3aa: CASSQDLQGSKNIQYF
CDR3nt: TGTGCCAGCAGCCAAGATTTGCAGGGTTCCAAAAACATTCAGTACTTC

abundance: .
j_gene: TRBJ2-7
v_gene: TRBV5-1
d_gene: .
CDR3aa: CASSLGSSYEQYF
CDR3nt: TGCGCCAGCAGCTTGGGCAGCTCCTACGAGCAGTACTTC

abundance: few
j_gene: TRBJ2-2
v_gene: TRBV5-4
d_gene: TRBD2
CDR3aa: CASRARGGDTGELFF
CDR3nt: TGTGCCAGCAGAGCCCGCGGGGGGGACACCGGGGAGCTGTTTTTT

abundance: .
j_gene: TRBJ2-1
v_gene: TRBV3-1/TRBV3-2
d_gene: TRBD2
CDR3aa: CASSQYNELAGHNEQFF
CDR3nt: TGTGCCAGCAGCCAATACAACGAGCTAGCGGGCCACAATGAGCAGTTCTTC

abundance: .
j_gene: TRBJ2-3
v_gene: TRBV28
d_gene: .
CDR3aa: CASGGGGGGTDTQYF
CDR3nt: TGTGCCAGCGGAGGAGGGGGAGGTGGCACAGATACGCAGTATTTT

abundance: .
j_gene: TRBJ1-2
v_gene: TRBV7-9
d_gene: TRBD1
CDR3aa: CASSLGRDRERAAYGYTF
CDR3nt: TGTGCCAGCAGCTTAGGAAGGGACAGGGAACGTGCGGCATATGGCTACACCTTC

abundance: few
j_gene: TRBJ1-1
v_gene: TRBV27
d_gene: TRBD1
CDR3aa: CASSVDRGATEAFF
CDR3nt: TGTGCCAGCAGTGTTGACAGGGGGGCCACTGAAGCTTTCTTT

abundance: .
j_gene: TRBJ2-3
v_gene: TRBV6-6
d_gene: .
CDR3aa: CASSPQDGHAQYF
CDR3nt: TGTGCCAGCAGCCCCCAAGACGGCCATGCGCAGTATTTT

abundance: .
j_gene: TRBJ1-2
v_gene: TRBV19
d_gene: .
CDR3aa: CASSIDEGNYGYTF
CDR3nt: TGTGCCAGTAGTATAGATGAGGGAAACTATGGCTACACCTTC

abundance: .
j_gene: TRBJ2-7
v_gene: TRBV28
d_gene: .
CDR3aa: CASSSPALAGQQYF
CDR3nt: TGTGCCAGCAGTTCCCCGGCCCTGGCGGGGCAGCAGTACTTC

abundance: .
j_gene: TRBJ2-4
v_gene: TRBV27
d_gene: .
CDR3aa: CASSYTAKNIQYF
CDR3nt: TGTGCCAGCAGTTACACGGCCAAAAACATTCAGTACTTC

abundance: few
j_gene: TRBJ1-1
v_gene: TRBV7-9
d_gene: TRBD1
CDR3aa: CASSLDTGTAEAFF
CDR3nt: TGTGCCAGCAGCTTAGATACCGGGACAGCCGAAGCTTTCTTT

abundance: .
j_gene: TRBJ1-1
v_gene: TRBV28
d_gene: .
CDR3aa: CASSTRVGTEAFF
CDR3nt: TGTGCCAGCAGCACCAGGGTAGGCACTGAAGCTTTCTTT

abundance: once
j_gene: TRBJ1-2
v_gene: TRBV28
d_gene: .
CDR3aa: CASSLNRVNYGYTF
CDR3nt: TGTGCCAGCAGTTTAAACAGGGTCAACTATGGCTACACCTTC

abundance: .
j_gene: TRBJ1-2
v_gene: TRBV12-3/TRBV12-4
d_gene: .
CDR3aa: CASSSVDNYGYTF
CDR3nt: TGTGCCAGCAGTTCGGTCGATAACTATGGCTACACCTTC

abundance: .
j_gene: TRBJ1-1
v_gene: TRBV27
d_gene: TRBD1
CDR3aa: CASTPGTVTRGTEAFF
CDR3nt: TGTGCCAGCACCCCCGGGACAGTGACGAGGGGCACTGAAGCTTTCTTT

abundance: few
j_gene: TRBJ2-5
v_gene: TRBV4-1
d_gene: TRBD2
CDR3aa: CASSTSGRAWRETQYF
CDR3nt: TGCGCCAGCAGTACTAGCGGGAGGGCCTGGAGAGAGACCCAGTACTTC

abundance: .
j_gene: TRBJ2-1
v_gene: TRBV3-1/TRBV3-2
d_gene: .
CDR3aa: CASSQYGITYNEQFF
CDR3nt: TGTGCCAGCAGCCAATACGGGATCACCTACAATGAGCAGTTCTTC